This TCR beta chain is from a study of blood T cell repertoires in COVID-19 (TCRdb year 2020). Regarding the research as a whole: Samples from collaborators originated in the United States, Italy and Spain and spanned both the acute and convalescent phases of COVID-19. The prospective study material was composed of cDNA or gDNA derived from T cells, B-cell-depleted T cells, or PBMCs. Deeply sampled blood TCRbeta repertoires from subjects exposed to, actively infected with, or recovered from COVID-19 were included in the dataset. The repertoires were released in a freely available public database meant as a resource for research on the immune response to SARS-CoV-2. The samples were drawn from the first 160 participants of the ongoing ImmuneRACE study and from 1,254 subjects provided by 6 global collaborators. A de-identified subject ID, COVID-19 status, age in years and sex were almost always included in the sample metadata. Where available, HLA class I and class II types were obtained from metadata supplied by the sample provider rather than from assay-based typing.

For this clone: The antigen it binds to is not known. It has no much larger one-base neighbor in the sample; base qualities were not kept.

V drops 1 base and J drops 5 bases, leaving 11 bases in between. The CDR3 holds 14 amino acids from the cysteine to the phenylalanine. Just CDR3 DNA is preserved here, 42 bases in frame from base 1. As encoded in the germline V gene, CDR1 is MGHRA while CDR2 is YSYEKL. The study at large found these results: The amount of clinical and demographic metadata varied by source and participant and was provided uncurated.

TCRbeta CDR3 regions were amplified from genomic DNA by means of the immunoSEQ Assay, a bias-controlled multiplex PCR. In the source study's methods: The number of nucleated cells in each sample was estimated from the amplification of reference gene primers within the assay. Sequence reads were collapsed and filtered to measure the absolute abundance of every unique TCRbeta CDR3 rearrangement. For each sample, productive Simpson clonality was calculated as the square root of Simpson's diversity index over productive rearrangements. TCRdb took over this immuneACCESS table, retaining in-frame rearrangements with V and J assigned. Such tables are incomplete; in checked studies, under half of the missing clones stem from an unresolved V gene, and the remainder is unexplained. V and J calls and clone size are those listed in that table; D and trimming were worked out from the DNA. This sample lists more than 150,000 clones; roughly 80% were detected once. Together, the top ten hold about an eighth of the sample.

Enrolling through a virtual design, the prospective study's participants ranged in age from roughly 18 to 90 years and lived across roughly 23 United States geographic areas. To assign participants to cohorts, the prospective study relied on clinical history that participants themselves reported in a screening survey and a study questionnaire. Recovered participants in ImmuneRACE Cohort 3 were defined by two consecutive negative NP/OP PCR tests, clearance by a healthcare professional, or resolution of symptoms. In the prospective study, mobile phlebotomists collected whole blood, serum and a nasopharyngeal or oropharyngeal swab from each participant. Prospective study participants could optionally give additional blood draws and questionnaires over a 2-month period. Before DNA extraction, blood samples from the prospective study were shipped at room temperature or frozen.

The chain links TRBV4-1 with TRBJ1-1, and possibly TRBD1, on 6 matching bases. The specimen sequenced was PBMCs or T cells enriched from blood (not recorded which). This TCR was recovered from a man aged 40-49 years who had recovered from COVID-19. The DNA reads as follows: TGCGCCAGCAGCCAAGCAGGGGTAGAAACTGAAGCTTTCTTT. It translates as CASSQAGVETEAFF.